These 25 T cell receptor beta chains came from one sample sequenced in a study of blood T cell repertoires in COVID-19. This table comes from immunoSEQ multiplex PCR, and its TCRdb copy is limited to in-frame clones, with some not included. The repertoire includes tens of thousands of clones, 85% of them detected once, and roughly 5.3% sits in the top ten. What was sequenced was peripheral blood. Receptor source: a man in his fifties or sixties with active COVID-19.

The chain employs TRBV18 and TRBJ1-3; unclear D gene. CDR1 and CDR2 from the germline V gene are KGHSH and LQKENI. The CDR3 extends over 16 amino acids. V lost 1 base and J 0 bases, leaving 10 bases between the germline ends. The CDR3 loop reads CASSPLDMPSGNTIYF. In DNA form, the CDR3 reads TGTGCCAGCTCACCACTAGACATGCCCTCTGGAAACACCATATATTTT.

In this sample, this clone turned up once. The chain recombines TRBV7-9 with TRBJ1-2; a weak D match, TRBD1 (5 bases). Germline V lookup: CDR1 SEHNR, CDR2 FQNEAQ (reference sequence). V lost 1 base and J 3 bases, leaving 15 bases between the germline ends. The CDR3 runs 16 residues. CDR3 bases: TGTGCCAGCAGCTTAGTCTCTCCAGGGAAACACTATGGCTACACCTTC. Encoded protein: CASSLVSPGKHYGYTF.

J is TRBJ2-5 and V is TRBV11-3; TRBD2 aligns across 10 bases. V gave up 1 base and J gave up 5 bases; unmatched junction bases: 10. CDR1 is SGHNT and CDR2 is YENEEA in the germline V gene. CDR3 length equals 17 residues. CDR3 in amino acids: CASSLAWSGGARETQYF. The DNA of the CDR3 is TGTGCCAGCAGCTTAGCTTGGAGCGGGGGGGCCCGTGAGACCCAGTACTTC.

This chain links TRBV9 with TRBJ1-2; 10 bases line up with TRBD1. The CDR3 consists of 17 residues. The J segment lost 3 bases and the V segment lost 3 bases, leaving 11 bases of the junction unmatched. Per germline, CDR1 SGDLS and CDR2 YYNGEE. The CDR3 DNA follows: TGTGCCAGCAGCGGATGGGGACAGGGGAAATTGGACTATGGCTACACCTTC. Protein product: CASSGWGQGKLDYGYTF.

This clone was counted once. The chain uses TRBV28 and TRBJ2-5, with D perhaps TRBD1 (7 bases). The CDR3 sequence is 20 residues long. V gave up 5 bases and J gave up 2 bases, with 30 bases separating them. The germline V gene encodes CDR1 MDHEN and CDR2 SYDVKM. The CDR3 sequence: CASSQYGGGPGGKRQETQYF. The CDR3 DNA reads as TGTGCCAGCAGTCAATATGGAGGGGGCCCTGGTGGTAAAAGACAAGAGACCCAGTACTTC.

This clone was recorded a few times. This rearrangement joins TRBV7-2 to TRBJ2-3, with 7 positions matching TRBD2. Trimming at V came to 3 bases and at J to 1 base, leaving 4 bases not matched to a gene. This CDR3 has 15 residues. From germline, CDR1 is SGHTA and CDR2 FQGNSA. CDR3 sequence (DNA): TGTGCCAGCAGCTTCCCTACTAGCGGCACAGATACGCAGTATTTT. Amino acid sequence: CASSFPTSGTDTQYF.

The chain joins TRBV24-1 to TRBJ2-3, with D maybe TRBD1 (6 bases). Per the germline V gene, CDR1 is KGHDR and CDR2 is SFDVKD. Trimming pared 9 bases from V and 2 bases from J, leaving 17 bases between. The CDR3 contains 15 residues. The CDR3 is CATAVGTPNTDTQYF. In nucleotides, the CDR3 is TGTGCCACCGCAGTCGGGACACCCAACACAGATACGCAGTATTTT.

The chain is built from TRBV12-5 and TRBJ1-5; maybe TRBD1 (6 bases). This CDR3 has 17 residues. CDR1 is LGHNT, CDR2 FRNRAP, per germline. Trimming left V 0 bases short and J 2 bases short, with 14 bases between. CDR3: CASGLVAGARGNQPQHF. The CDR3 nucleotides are TGTGCTAGTGGTTTGGTCGCGGGGGCTAGAGGCAATCAGCCCCAGCATTTT.

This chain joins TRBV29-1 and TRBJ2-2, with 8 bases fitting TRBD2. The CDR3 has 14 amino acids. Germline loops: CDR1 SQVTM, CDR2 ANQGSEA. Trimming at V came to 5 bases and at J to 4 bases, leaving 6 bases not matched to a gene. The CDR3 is CSVSGGRTTGELFF. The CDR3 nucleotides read TGCAGCGTTAGCGGGGGCCGAACCACCGGGGAGCTGTTTTTT.

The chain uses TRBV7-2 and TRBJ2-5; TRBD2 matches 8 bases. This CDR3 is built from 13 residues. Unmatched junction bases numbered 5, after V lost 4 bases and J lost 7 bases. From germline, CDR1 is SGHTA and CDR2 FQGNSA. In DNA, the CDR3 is TGTGCCAGCAGCTGGGGGACTAGTGCGACCCAGTACTTC. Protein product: CASSWGTSATQYF.

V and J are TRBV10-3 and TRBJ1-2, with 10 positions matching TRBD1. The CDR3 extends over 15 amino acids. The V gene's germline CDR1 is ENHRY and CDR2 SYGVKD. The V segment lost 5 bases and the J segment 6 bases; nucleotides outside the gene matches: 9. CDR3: CAISQGTGEGDGYTF. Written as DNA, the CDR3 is TGTGCCATCAGTCAAGGGACAGGGGAGGGAGATGGCTACACCTTC.

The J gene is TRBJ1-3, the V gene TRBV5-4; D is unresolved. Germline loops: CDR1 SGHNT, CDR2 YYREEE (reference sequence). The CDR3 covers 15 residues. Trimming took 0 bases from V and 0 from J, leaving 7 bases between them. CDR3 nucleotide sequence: TGTGCCAGCAGCTTGGGACGGAGCTCTGGAAACACCATATATTTT. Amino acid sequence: CASSLGRSSGNTIYF.

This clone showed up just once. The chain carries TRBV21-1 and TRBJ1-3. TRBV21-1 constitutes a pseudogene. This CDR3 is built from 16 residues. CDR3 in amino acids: CASSIPGCRGGHTIYF. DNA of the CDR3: TGTGCCAGCAGCATCCCCGGGTGCAGGGGAGGGCACACCATATATTTT.

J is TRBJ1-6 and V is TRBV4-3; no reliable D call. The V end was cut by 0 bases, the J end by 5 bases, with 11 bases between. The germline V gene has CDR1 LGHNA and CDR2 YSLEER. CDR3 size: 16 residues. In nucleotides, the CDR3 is TGCGCCAGCAGCCAAGATGCCAGATTTAATAATTCACCCCTCCACTTT. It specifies CASSQDARFNNSPLHF.

The CDR3 DNA reads as TGTGCCAGTAGTATAGGCGCGGGTAGTGCGAACACCGGGGAGCTGTTTTTT. Protein: CASSIGAGSANTGELFF. This chain connects TRBV19 to TRBJ2-2; tentatively, D is TRBD2 (5 bases). The CDR3 loop spans 17 amino acids. The V gene lost 1 base and the J gene lost 0 bases, with 12 bases spanning the gap. The germline gives CDR1 LNHDA, CDR2 SQIVND (reference sequence).

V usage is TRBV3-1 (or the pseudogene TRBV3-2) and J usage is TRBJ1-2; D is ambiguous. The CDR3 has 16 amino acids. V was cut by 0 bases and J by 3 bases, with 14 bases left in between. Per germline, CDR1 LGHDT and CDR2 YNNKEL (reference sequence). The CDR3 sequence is CASSQDPAGGYYGYTF. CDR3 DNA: TGTGCCAGCAGCCAAGATCCCGCAGGAGGGTACTATGGCTACACCTTC.

The CDR3 here is CASSYGGIYEQYF. For the CDR3, the DNA is TGTGCCAGCAGCTATGGAGGGATCTACGAGCAGTACTTC. The rearrangement links TRBV11-3 to TRBJ2-7; TRBD2 might be the D (6 bases). From germline, CDR1 is SGHNT and CDR2 YENEEA. The V end lost 4 bases, the J end lost 3 bases, and 10 bases lay between the germline ends. This CDR3 is 13 amino acids long.

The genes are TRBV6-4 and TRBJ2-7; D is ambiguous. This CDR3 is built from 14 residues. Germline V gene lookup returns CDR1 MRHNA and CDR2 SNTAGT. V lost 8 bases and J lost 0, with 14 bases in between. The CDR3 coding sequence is TGTGCCAGCGGTTTTTCGCGGAGCTCCTACGAGCAGTACTTC. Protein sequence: CASGFSRSSYEQYF.

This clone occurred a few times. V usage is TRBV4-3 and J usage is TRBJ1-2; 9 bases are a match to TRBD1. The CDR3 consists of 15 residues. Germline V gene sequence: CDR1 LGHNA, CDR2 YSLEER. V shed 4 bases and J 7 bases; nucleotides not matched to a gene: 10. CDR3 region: CASSPRDTGGFGYTF. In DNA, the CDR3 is TGCGCCAGCAGCCCTAGAGATACAGGGGGCTTTGGCTACACCTTC.

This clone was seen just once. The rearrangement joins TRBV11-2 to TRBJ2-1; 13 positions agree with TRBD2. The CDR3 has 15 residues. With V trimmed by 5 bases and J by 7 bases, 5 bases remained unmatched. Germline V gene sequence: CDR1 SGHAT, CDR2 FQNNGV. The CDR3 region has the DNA TGTGCCAGCAGCACCGGGACTAGCGGGATGAATGAGCAGTTCTTC. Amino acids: CASSTGTSGMNEQFF.

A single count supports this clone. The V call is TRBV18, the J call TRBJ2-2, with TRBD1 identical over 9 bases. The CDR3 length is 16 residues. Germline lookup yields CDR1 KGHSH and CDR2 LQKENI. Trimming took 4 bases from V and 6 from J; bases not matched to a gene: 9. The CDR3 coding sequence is TGTGCCAGCTCACTTCAACAGGGGGCATTCGCCGGGGAGCTGTTTTTT. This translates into CASSLQQGAFAGELFF.

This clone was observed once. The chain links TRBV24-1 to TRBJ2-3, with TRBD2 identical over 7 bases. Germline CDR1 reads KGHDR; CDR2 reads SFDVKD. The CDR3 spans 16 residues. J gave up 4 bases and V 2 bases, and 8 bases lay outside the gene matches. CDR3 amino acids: CATSDSGRALADTQYF. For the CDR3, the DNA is TGTGCCACCAGTGATTCTGGGAGGGCCTTGGCAGATACGCAGTATTTT.

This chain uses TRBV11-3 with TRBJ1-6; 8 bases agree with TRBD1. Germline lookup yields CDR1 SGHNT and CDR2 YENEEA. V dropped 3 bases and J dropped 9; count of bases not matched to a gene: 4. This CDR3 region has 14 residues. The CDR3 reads CASSFGQGGSPLHF. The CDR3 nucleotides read TGTGCCAGCAGCTTCGGACAGGGAGGTTCACCCCTCCACTTT. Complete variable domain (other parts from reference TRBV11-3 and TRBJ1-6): EAGVVQSPRYKIIEKKQPVAFWCNPISGHNTLYWYLQNLGQGPELLIRYENEEAVDDSQLPKDRFSAERLKGVDSTLKIQPAELGDSAVYLCASSFGQGGSPLHFGNGTRLTVT.

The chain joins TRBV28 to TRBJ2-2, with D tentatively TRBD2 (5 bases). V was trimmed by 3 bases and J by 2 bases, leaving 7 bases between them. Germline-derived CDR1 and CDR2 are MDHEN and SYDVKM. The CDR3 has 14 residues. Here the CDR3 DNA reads TGTGCCAGCAGTTTGAGGGTAAACACCGGGGAGCTGTTTTTT. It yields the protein CASSLRVNTGELFF.

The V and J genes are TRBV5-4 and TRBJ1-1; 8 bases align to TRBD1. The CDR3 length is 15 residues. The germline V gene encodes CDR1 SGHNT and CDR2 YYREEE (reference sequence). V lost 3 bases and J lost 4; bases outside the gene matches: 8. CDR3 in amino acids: CASSSGRQGSTEAFF. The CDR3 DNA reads TGTGCCAGCAGCTCAGGACGACAGGGGAGCACTGAAGCTTTCTTT.